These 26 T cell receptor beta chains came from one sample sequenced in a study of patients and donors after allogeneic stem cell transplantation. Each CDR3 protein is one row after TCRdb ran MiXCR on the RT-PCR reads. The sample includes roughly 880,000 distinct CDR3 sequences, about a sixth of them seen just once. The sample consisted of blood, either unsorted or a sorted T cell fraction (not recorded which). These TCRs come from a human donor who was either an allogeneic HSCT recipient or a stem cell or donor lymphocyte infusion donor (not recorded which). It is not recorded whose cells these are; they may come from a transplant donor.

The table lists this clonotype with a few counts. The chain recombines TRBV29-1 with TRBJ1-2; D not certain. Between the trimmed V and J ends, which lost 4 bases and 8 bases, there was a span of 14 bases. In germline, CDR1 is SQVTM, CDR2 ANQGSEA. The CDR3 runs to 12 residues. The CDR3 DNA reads TGCAGCGTTGTTTCGGGCCCGGCAGGCTACACCTTC. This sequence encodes CSVVSGPAGYTF. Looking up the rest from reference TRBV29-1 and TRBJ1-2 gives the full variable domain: SAVISQKPSRDICQRGTSLTIQCQVDSQVTMMFWYRQQPGQSLTLIATANQGSEATYESGFVIDKFPISRPNLTFSTLTVSNMSPEDSSIYLCSVVSGPAGYTFGSGTRLTVV.

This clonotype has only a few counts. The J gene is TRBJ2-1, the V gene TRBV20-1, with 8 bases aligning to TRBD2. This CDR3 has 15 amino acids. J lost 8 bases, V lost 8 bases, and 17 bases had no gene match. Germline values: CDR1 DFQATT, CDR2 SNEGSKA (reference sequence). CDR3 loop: CSPQLGWTSPHEQFF. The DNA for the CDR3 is TGCAGTCCGCAGTTAGGTTGGACTAGCCCGCATGAGCAGTTCTTC.

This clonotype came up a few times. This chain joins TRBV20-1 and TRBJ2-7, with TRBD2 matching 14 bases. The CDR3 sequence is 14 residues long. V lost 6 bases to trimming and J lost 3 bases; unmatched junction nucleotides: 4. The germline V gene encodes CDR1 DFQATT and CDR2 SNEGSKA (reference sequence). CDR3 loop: CSATGLAGGYEQYF. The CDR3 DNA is TGCAGTGCAACCGGACTAGCGGGGGGCTACGAGCAGTACTTC.

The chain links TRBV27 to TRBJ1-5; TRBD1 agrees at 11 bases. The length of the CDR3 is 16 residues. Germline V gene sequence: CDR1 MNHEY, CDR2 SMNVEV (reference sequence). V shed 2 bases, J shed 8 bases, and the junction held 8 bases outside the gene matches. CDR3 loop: CASSLQGTGGGKPQHF. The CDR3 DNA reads TGTGCCAGCAGTTTACAAGGGACAGGGGGAGGGAAGCCCCAGCATTTT.

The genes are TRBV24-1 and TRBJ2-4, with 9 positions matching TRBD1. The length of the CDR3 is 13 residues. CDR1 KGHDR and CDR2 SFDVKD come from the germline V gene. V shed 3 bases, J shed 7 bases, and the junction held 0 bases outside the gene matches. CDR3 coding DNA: TGTGCCACCAGTGATGACAGGGGGAACATTCAGTACTTC. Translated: CATSDDRGNIQYF.

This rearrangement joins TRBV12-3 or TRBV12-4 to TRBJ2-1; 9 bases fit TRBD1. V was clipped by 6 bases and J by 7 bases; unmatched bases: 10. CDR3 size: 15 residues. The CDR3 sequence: CASSLGTGSTNEQFF. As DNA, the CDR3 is TGTGCCAGCAGCCTCGGGACAGGGTCTACTAATGAGCAGTTCTTC.

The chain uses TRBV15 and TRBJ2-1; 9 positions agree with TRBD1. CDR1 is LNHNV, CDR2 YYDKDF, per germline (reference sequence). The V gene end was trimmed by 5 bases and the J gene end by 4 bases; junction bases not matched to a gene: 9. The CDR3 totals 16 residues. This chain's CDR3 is CATSRIGTGPYNEQFF. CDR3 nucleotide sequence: TGTGCCACCAGCCGGATCGGGACAGGGCCATACAATGAGCAGTTCTTC.

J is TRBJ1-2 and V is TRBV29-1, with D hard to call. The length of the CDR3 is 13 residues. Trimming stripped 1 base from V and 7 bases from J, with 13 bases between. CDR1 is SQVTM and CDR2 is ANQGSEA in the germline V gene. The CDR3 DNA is TGCAGCGTTGAAGGGCGGACTCTGGGTGGCTACACCTTC. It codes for CSVEGRTLGGYTF.

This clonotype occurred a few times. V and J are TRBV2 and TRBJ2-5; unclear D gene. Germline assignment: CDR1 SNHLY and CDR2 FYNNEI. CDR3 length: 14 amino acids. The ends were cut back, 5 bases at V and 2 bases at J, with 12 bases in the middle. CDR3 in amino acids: CASSSWTPQETQYF. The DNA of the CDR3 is TGTGCCAGCAGTTCTTGGACGCCGCAAGAGACCCAGTACTTC.

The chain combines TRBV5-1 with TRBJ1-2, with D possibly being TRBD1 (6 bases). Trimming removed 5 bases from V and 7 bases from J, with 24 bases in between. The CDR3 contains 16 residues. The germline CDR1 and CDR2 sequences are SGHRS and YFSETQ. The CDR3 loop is CASRPEGHTVLSGYTF. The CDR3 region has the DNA TGCGCCAGCAGGCCTGAGGGACATACAGTTTTATCTGGCTACACCTTC.

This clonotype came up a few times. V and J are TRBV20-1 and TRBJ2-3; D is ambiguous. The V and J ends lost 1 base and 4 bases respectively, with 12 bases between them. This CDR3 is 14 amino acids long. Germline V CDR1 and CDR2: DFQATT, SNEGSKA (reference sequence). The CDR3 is CSARVADPSDTQYF. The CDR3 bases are TGCAGTGCTAGAGTCGCGGACCCTTCAGATACGCAGTATTTT.

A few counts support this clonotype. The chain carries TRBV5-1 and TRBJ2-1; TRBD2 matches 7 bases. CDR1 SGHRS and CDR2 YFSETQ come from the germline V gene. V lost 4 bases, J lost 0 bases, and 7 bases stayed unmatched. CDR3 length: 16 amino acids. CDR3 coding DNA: TGCGCCAGCAGCCCTACTAGCGTAAGCTCCTACAATGAGCAGTTCTTC. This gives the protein CASSPTSVSSYNEQFF.

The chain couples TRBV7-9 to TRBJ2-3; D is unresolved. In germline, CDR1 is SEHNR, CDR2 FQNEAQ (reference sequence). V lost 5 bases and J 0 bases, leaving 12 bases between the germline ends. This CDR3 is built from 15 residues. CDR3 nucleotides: TGTGCCAGCAGCGCAGAACGGGCTAGCACAGATACGCAGTATTTT. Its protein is CASSAERASTDTQYF.

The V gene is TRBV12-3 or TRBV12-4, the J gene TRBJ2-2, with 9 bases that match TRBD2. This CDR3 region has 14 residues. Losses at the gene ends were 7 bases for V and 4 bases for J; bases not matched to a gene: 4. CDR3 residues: CASTSSGVTGELFF. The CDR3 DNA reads TGTGCCAGCACCTCTAGCGGGGTCACCGGGGAGCTGTTTTTT.

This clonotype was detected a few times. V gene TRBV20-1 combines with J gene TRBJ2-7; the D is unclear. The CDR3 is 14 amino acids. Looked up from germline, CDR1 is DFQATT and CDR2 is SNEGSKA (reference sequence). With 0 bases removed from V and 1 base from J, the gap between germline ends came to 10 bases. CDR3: CSARDPARSYEQYF. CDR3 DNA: TGCAGTGCTAGAGATCCTGCCCGTTCCTACGAGCAGTACTTC.

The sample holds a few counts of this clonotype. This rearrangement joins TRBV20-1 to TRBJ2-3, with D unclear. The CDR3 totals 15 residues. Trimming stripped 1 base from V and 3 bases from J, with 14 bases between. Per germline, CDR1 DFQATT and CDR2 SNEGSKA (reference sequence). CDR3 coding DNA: TGCAGTGCTAGAGGCTGGCAGGTCGTAACAGATACGCAGTATTTT. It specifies CSARGWQVVTDTQYF.

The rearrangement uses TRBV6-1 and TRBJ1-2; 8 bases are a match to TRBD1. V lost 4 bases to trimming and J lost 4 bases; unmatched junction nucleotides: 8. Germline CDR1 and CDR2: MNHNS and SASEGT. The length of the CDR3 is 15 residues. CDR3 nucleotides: TGTGCCAGCAGTGGAGACAGGGGACTCACCTATGGCTACACCTTC. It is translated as CASSGDRGLTYGYTF.

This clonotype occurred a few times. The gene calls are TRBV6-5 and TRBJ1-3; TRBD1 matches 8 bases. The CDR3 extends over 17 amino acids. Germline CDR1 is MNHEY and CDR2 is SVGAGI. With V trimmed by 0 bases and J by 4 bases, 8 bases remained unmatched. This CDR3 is CASSYSGQGAAGNTIYF. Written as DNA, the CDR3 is TGTGCCAGCAGTTACTCGGGCCAGGGGGCCGCCGGAAACACCATATATTTT.

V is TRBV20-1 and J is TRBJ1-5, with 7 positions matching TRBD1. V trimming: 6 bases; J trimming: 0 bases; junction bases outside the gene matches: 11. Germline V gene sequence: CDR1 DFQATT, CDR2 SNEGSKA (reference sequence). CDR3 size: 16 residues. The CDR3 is CSAVIGTAHSNQPQHF. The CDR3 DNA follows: TGCAGTGCCGTCATCGGGACAGCACATAGCAATCAGCCCCAGCATTTT.

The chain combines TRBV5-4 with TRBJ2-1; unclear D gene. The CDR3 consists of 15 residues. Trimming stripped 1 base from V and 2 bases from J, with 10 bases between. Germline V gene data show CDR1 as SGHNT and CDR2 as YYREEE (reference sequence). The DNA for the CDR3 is TGTGCCAGCAGCTTGTTCGGCACGGCCTACAATGAGCAGTTCTTC. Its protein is CASSLFGTAYNEQFF.

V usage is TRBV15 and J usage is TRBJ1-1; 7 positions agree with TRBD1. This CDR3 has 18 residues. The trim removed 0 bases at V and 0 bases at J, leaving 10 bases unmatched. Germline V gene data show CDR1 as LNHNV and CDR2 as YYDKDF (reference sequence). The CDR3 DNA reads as TGTGCCACCAGCAGAGATTGGAAACACAGGGGTGTGAACACTGAAGCTTTCTTT. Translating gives CATSRDWKHRGVNTEAFF. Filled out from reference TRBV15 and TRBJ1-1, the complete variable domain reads DAMVIQNPRYQVTQFGKPVTLSCSQTLNHNVMYWYQQKSSQAPKLLFHYYDKDFNNEADTPDNFQSRRPNTSFCFLDIRSPGLGDTAMYLCATSRDWKHRGVNTEAFFGQGTRLTVV.

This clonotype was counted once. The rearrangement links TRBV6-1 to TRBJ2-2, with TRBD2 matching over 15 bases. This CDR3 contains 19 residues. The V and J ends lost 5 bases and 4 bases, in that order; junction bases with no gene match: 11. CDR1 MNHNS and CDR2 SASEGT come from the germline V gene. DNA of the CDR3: TGTGCCAGCAGTCAACGGTGGACTAGCGGGGGGGCCGGCACCGGGGAGCTGTTTTTT. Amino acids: CASSQRWTSGGAGTGELFF.

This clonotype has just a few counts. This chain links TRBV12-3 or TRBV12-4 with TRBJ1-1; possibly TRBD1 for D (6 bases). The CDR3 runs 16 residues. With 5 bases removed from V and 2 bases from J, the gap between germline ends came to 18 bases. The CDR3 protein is CASSPRTVGINTEAFF. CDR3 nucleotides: TGTGCCAGCAGTCCCCGGACAGTAGGTATCAACACTGAAGCTTTCTTT.

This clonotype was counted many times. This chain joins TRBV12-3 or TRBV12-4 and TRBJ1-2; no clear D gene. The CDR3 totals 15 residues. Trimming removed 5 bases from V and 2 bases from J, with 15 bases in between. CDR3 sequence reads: CASSLRHQPNYGYTF. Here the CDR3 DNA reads TGTGCCAGCAGTCTACGACACCAACCAAACTATGGCTACACCTTC.

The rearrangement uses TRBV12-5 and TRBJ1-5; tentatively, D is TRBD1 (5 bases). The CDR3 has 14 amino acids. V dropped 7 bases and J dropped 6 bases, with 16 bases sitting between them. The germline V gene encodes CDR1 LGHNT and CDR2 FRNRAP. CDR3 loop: CASEGGSGAQPQHF. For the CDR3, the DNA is TGTGCTAGTGAAGGAGGAAGTGGGGCTCAGCCCCAGCATTTT.

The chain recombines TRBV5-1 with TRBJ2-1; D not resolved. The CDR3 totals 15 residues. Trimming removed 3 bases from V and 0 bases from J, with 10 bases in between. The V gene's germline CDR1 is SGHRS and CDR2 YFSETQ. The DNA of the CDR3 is TGCGCCAGCAGCTCCGACACTTACTCCTACAATGAGCAGTTCTTC. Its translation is CASSSDTYSYNEQFF.